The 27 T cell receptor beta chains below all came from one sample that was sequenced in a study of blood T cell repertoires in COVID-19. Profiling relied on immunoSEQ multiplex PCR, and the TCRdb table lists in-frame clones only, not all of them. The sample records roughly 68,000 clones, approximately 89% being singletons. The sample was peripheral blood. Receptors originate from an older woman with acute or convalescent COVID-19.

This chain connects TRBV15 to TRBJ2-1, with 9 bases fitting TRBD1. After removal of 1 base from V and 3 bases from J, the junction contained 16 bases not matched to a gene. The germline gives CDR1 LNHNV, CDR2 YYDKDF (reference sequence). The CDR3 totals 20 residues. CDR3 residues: CATSRAPGQGRTNRYNEQFF. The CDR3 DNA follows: TGTGCCACCAGCAGAGCCCCAGGACAGGGGAGGACTAATCGCTACAATGAGCAGTTCTTC.

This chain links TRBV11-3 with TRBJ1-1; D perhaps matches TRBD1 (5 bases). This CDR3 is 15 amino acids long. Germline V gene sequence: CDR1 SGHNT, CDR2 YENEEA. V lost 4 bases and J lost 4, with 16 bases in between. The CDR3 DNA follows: TGTGCCAGCAGCTCTTCCCGAGGGACTGTCACTGAAGCTTTCTTT. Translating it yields CASSSSRGTVTEAFF.

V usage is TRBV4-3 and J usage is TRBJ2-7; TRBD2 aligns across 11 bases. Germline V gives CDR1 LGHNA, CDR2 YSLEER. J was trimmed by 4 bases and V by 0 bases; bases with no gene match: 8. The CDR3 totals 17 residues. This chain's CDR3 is CASSQEVTSGRPYEQYF. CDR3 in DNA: TGCGCCAGCAGCCAAGAGGTCACTAGCGGGAGACCTTACGAGCAGTACTTC.

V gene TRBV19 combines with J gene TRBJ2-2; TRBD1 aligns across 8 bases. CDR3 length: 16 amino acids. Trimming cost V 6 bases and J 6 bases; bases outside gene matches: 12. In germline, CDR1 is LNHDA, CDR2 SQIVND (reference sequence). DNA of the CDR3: TGTGCCAGTAGAAACCCAGGGGGCCCCAGGGCCGGGGAGCTGTTTTTT. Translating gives CASRNPGGPRAGELFF.

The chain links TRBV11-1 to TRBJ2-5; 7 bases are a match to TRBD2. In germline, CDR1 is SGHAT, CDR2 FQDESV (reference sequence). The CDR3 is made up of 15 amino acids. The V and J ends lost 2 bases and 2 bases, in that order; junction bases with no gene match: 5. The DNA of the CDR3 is TGTGCCAGCAGCTTAATGCTAGCGGCGCAAGAGACCCAGTACTTC. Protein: CASSLMLAAQETQYF.

CDR3 amino acids: CASSAGGTNEKLFF. CDR3 sequence (DNA): TGTGCCAGCAGCGCAGGGGGTACTAATGAAAAACTGTTTTTT. V usage is TRBV9 and J usage is TRBJ1-4; TRBD1 matches 7 bases. Unmatched junction bases numbered 1, after V lost 3 bases and J lost 2 bases. Germline CDR1 is SGDLS and CDR2 is YYNGEE. The length of the CDR3 is 14 residues.

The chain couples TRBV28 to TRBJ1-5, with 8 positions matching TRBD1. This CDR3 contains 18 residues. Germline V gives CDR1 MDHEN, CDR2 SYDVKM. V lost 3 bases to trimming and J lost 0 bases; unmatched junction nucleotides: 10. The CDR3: CASSFGGQGFYSNQPQHF. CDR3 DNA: TGTGCCAGCAGTTTTGGAGGACAGGGCTTTTATAGCAATCAGCCCCAGCATTTT. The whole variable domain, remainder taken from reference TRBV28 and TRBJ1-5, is DVKVTQSSRYLVKRTGEKVFLECVQDMDHENMFWYRQDPGLGLRLIYFSYDVKMKEKGDIPEGYSVSREKKERFSLILESASTNQTSMYLCASSFGGQGFYSNQPQHFGDGTRLSIL.

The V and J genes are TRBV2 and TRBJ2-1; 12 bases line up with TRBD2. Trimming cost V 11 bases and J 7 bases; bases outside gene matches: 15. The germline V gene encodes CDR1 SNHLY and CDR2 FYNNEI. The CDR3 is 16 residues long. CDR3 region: CAFLELAGGRRNEQFF. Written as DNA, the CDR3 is TGTGCCTTTCTCGAACTAGCGGGGGGCAGGAGAAATGAGCAGTTCTTC.

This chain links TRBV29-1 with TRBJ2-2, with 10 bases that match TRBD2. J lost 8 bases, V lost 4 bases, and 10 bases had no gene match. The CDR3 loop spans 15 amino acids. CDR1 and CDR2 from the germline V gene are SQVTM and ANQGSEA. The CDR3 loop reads CSVGASSGRGGELFF. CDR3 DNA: TGCAGCGTTGGGGCGAGCAGCGGGAGGGGGGGGGAGCTGTTTTTT.

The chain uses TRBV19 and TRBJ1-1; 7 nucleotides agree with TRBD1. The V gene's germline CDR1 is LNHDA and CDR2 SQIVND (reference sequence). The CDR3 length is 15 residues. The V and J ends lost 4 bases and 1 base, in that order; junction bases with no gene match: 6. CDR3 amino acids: CASSTTGTENTEAFF. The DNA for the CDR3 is TGTGCCAGTAGTACTACCGGGACAGAGAACACTGAAGCTTTCTTT.

The CDR3 loop reads CASSVGLPGTTRESEQFF. In DNA, the CDR3 is TGTGCCAGCAGCGTAGGCCTGCCCGGGACTACGAGAGAGAGTGAGCAGTTCTTC. This chain connects TRBV9 to TRBJ2-1, with TRBD2 matching over 7 bases. V gave up 0 bases and J gave up 9 bases; unmatched junction bases: 18. The CDR3 sequence is 18 residues long. Per germline, CDR1 SGDLS and CDR2 YYNGEE. The variable domain in full, with the rest retrieved from reference TRBV9 and TRBJ2-1, is DSGVTQTPKHLITATGQRVTLRCSPRSGDLSVYWYQQSLDQGLQFLIQYYNGEERAKGNILERFSAQQFPDLHSELNLSSLELGDSALYFCASSVGLPGTTRESEQFFGPGTRLTVL.

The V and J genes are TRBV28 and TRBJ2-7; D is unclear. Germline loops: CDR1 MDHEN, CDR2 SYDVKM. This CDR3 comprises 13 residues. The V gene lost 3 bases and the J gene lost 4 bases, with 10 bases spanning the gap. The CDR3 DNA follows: TGTGCCAGCAGTTTGGCTGACTTATACGAGCAGTACTTC. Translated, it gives CASSLADLYEQYF. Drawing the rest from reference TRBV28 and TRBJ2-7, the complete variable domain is DVKVTQSSRYLVKRTGEKVFLECVQDMDHENMFWYRQDPGLGLRLIYFSYDVKMKEKGDIPEGYSVSREKKERFSLILESASTNQTSMYLCASSLADLYEQYFGPGTRLTVT.

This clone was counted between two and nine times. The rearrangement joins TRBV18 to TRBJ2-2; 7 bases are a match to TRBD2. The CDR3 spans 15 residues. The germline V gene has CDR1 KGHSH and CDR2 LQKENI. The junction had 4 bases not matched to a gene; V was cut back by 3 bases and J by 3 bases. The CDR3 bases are TGTGCCAGCTCACCTGGGAGGGGCTACACCGGGGAGCTGTTTTTT. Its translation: CASSPGRGYTGELFF.

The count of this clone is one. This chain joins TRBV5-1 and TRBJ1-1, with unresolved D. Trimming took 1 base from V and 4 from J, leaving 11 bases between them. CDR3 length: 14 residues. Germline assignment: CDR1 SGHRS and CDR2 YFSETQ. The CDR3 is CASSLTGRITEAFF. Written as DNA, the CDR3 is TGCGCCAGCAGCTTGACGGGAAGGATCACTGAAGCTTTCTTT.

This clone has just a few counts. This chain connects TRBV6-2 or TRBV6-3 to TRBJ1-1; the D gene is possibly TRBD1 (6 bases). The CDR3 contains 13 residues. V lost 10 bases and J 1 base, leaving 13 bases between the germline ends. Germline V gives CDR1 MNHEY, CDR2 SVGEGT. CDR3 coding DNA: TGTGCCACCAGCGGGGGCTCGAACACTGAAGCTTTCTTT. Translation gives CATSGGSNTEAFF.

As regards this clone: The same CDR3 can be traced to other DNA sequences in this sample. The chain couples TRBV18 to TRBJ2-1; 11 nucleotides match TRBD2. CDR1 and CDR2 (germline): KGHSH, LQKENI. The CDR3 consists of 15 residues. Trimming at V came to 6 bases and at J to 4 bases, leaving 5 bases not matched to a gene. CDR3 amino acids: CASSRGLADYNEQFF. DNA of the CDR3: TGTGCCAGCTCCCGGGGACTAGCGGATTACAATGAGCAGTTCTTC. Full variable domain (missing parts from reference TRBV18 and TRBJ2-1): NAGVMQNPRHLVRRRGQEARLRCSPMKGHSHVYWYRQLPEEGLKFMVYLQKENIIDESGMPKERFSAEFPKEGPSILRIQQVVRGDSAAYFCASSRGLADYNEQFFGPGTRLTVL.

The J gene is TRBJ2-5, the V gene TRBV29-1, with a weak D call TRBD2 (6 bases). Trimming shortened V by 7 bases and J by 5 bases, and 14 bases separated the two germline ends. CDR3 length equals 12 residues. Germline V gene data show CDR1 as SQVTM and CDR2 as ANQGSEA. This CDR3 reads CSGRGGMETQYF. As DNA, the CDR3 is TGCAGCGGCCGTGGAGGGATGGAGACCCAGTACTTC.

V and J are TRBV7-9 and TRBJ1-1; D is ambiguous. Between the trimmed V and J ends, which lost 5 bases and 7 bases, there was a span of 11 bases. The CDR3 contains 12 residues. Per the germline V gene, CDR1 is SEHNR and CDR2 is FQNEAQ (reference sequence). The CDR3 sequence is CASSPLFLEAFF. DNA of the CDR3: TGTGCCAGCAGCCCCCTCTTCCTTGAAGCTTTCTTT.

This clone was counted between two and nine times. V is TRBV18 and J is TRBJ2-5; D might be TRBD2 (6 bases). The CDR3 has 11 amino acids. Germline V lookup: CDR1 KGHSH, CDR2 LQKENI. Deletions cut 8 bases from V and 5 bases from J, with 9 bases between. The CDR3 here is CASAAGETQYF. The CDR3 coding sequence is TGTGCCAGCGCGGCGGGGGAGACCCAGTACTTC.

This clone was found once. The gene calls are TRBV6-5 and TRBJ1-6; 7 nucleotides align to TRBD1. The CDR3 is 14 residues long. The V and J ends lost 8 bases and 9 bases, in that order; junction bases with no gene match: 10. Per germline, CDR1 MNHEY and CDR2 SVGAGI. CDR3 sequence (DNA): TGTGCCAGCTCAGAGGGGGCAAAGGGTTCACCCCTCCACTTT. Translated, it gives CASSEGAKGSPLHF.

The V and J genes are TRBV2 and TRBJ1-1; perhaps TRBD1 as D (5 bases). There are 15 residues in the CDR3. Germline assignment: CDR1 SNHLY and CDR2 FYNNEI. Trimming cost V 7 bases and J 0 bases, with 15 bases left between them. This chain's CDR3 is CASTYLGHLNTEAFF. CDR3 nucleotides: TGTGCCAGCACCTACCTCGGACACCTGAACACTGAAGCTTTCTTT.

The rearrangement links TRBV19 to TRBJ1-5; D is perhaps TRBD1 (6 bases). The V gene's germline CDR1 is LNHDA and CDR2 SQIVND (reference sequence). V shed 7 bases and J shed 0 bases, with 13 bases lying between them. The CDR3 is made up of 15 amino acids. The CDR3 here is CASKRTADSNQPQHF. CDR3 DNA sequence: TGTGCCAGTAAACGGACAGCCGATAGCAATCAGCCCCAGCATTTT.

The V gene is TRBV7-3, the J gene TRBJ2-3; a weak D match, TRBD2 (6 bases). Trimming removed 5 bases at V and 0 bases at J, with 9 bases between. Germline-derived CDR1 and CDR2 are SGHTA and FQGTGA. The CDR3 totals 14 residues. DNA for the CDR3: TGTGCCAGCAGCCGCGGGACTAGCACAGATACGCAGTATTTT. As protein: CASSRGTSTDTQYF.

CDR3 in DNA: TGCGCCAGCAGCCAAGGTTTCACGGGAAACTATGGCTACACCTTC. This translates into CASSQGFTGNYGYTF. V usage is TRBV4-1 and J usage is TRBJ1-2; D not certain. Germline loops: CDR1 MGHRA, CDR2 YSYEKL. V was clipped by 1 base and J by 2 bases, with 11 bases between them. This CDR3 contains 15 residues.

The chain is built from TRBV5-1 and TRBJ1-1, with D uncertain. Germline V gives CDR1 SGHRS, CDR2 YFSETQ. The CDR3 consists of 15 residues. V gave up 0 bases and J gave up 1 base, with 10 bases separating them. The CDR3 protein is CASSLEIHGNTEAFF. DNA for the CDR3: TGCGCCAGCAGCTTGGAGATCCACGGGAACACTGAAGCTTTCTTT.

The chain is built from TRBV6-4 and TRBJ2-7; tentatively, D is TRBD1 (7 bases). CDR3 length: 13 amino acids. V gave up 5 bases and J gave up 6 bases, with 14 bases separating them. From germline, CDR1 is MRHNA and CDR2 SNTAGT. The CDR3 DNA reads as TGTGCCAGCAGTCTTCAGGGGGGTGGCGAGCAGTACTTC. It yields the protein CASSLQGGGEQYF.

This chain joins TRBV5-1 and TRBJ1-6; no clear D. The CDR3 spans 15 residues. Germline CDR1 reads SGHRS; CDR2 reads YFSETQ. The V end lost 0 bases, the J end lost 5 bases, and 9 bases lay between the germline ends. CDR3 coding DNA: TGCGCCAGCAGCTTGGCCACAGCCGATAATTCACCCCTCCACTTT. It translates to CASSLATADNSPLHF.